This T cell receptor (beta chain) was profiled in a study of blood T cell repertoires in COVID-19. Turning to the study itself: Sources were T cells, B-cell-depleted T cells, or PBMCs; the material itself was cDNA or gDNA.

In the study's own analysis: Cell counts per sample came from amplifying reference gene primers. Some clones are missing from TCRdb's copy, which holds only in-frame ones; the method was immunoSEQ multiplex PCR. V, J and clone size are taken as reported in that table, and D and trimming were inferred from the DNA itself. The table includes under 250,000 clones, 80% to 95% detected once. The CDR3 is 13 amino acids. Trimming pared 0 bases from V and 5 bases from J, leaving 7 bases between. Looked up from germline, CDR1 is SGHTA and CDR2 is FQGNSA. Enrolled during active infection, Seattle patients were then followed longitudinally.

The specimen was peripheral blood. V usage is TRBV7-2 and J usage is TRBJ1-2; D possibly corresponds to TRBD1 (5 bases). This receptor was obtained from a man between 60 and 70 years old with COVID-19, enrolled during active disease. CDR3 DNA sequence: TGTGCCAGCAGCTTAGCCAGGGATTATGGCTACACCTTC. It translates to CASSLARDYGYTF.